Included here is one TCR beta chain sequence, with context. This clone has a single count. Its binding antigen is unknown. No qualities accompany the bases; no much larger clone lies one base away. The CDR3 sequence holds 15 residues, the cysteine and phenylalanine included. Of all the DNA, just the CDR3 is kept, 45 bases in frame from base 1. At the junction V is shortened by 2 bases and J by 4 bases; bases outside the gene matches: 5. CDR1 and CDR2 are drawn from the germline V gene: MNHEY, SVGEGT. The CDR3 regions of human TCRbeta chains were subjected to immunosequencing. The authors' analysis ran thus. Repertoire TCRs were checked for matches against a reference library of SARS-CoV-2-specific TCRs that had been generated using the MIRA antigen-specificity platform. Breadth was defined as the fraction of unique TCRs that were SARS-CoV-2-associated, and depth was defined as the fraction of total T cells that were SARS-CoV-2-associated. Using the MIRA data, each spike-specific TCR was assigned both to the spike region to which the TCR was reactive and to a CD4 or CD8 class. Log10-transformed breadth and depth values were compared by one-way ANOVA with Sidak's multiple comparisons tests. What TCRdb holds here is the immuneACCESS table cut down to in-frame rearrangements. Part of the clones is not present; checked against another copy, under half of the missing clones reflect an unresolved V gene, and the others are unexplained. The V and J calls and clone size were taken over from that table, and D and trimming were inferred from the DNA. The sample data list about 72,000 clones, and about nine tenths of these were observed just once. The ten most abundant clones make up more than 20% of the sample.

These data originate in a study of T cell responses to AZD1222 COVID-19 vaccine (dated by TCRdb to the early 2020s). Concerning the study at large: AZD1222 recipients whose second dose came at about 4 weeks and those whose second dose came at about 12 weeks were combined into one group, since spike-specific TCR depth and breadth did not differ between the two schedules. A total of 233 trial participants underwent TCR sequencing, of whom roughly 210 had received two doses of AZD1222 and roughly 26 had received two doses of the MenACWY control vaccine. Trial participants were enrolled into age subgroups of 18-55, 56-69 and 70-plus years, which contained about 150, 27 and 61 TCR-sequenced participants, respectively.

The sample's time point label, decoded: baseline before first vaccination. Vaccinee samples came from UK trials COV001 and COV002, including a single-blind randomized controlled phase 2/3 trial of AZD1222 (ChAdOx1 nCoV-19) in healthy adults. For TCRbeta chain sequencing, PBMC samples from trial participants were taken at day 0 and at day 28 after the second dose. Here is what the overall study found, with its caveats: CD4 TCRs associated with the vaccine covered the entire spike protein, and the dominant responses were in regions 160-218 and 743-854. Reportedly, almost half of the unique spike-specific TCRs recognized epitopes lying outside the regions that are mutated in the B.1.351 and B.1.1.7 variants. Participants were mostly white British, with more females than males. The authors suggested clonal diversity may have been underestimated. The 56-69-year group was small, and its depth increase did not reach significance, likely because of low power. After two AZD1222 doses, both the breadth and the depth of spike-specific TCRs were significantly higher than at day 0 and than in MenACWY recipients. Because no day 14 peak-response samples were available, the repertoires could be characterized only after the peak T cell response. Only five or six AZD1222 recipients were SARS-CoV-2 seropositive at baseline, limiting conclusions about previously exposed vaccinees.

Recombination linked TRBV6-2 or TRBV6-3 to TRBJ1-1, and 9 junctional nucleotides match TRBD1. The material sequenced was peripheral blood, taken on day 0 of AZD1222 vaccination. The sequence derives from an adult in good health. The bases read TGTGCCAGCAGTTACGGGACAGGGATCCCCACTGAAGCTTTCTTT. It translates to CASSYGTGIPTEAFF.